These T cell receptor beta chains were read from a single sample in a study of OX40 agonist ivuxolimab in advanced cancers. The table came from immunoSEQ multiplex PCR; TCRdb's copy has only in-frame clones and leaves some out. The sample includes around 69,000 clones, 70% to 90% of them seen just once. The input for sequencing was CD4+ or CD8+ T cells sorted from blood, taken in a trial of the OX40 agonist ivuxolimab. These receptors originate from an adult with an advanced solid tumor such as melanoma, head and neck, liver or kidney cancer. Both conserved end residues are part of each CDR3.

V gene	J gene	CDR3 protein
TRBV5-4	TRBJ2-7	CASSEGTGIPYEQYF
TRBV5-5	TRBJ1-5	CASSLALGASQPQHF
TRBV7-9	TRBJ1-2	CASSLANYGYTF
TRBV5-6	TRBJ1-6	CASSPREIGSPLHF
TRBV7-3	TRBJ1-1	CASSRGPNTEAFF
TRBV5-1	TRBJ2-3	CASSLEGTSDSTSDTQYF
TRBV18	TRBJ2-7	CASSPPGSYEQYF
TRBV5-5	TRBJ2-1	CASSLAGSSYNEQFF
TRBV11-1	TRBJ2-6	CASSRTGVSFSGANVLTF
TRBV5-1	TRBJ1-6	CASSPGQGGSPLHF
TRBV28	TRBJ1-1	CASSLRTGGGTEAFF